Listed here are 14 T cell receptor beta chains from one sample, sequenced in a study of T-cell reconstitution after alpha-beta-depleted transplantation in children (dated by TCRdb to about 2016). The meaning of the sample's treatment or condition label: allogeneic hematopoietic cell transplantation with graft depleted of TCRalphabeta T cells and CD19 B cells. The library was generated by PCR. The sequencer was an Illumina HiSeq 2500. To normalize quantification of the TCRbeta repertoire, the TCR libraries were built with molecular barcoding that relied on unique molecular identifiers. TCRdb reprocessing: public reads trimmed at Q25 with fastp, clones called with MiXCR, in-frame beta chains kept. Rows matching on CDR3 protein sequence are summarized as one entry with the most common DNA and genes. Across this sample there are about 160,000 distinct CDR3 sequences, with roughly 10% seen only once. The ten largest clonotypes hold 13% of the sample.

The sample here was PBMCs, taken before TCRalphabeta/CD19-depleted stem cell transplant. The receptors stem from a boy aged 2 to 10 with acute myeloid leukemia, due to receive a stem cell transplant.

This clonotype was observed at least ten times. This chain links TRBV12-3 or TRBV12-4 with TRBJ2-3, with 10 bases fitting TRBD2. The CDR3 sequence is 19 residues long. Unmatched junction bases numbered 20, after V lost 7 bases and J lost 4 bases. CDR3 in DNA: TGTGCCAGCACCATCGGACAGGGAAGGTCTAGCGGGGGCCCAGATACGCAGTATTTT. The encoded protein is CASTIGQGRSSGGPDTQYF.

This clonotype was seen many times. The chain couples TRBV7-8 to TRBJ1-6; D unresolved. Germline-derived CDR1 and CDR2 are SGHVS and FQNEAQ. The CDR3 has 13 residues. V shed 1 base and J shed 7 bases, with 5 bases lying between them. The DNA for the CDR3 is TGTGCCAGCAGCTTAGACGGGAATTCACCCCTCCACTTT. It specifies CASSLDGNSPLHF.

This clonotype was recorded only once. A much more abundant neighbour one base away suggests this may be a read error. The chain employs TRBV3-1 and TRBJ2-1; D is unclear. CDR1 is LGHDT, CDR2 YNNKEL, per germline (reference sequence). The ends were cut back, 1 base at V and 0 bases at J, with 7 bases in the middle. The CDR3 length is 15 residues. CDR3 protein: CASSQVRSSYNEQFF. Written as DNA, the CDR3 is TGTGCCAGCAGCCAAGTCAGGAGCTCCTACAATGAGCAGTTCTTC.

This clonotype was seen ten or more times. The CDR3 DNA sequence: TGCGCCAGCAGCCAGGGATACGGGGAAACTTACACCGGGGAGCTGTTTTTT. It specifies CASSQGYGETYTGELFF. The chain employs TRBV5-1 and TRBJ2-2, with D tentatively TRBD1 or TRBD2 (5 bases each). This CDR3 region has 17 residues. Germline CDR1 and CDR2: SGHRS and YFSETQ. V lost 4 bases, J lost 3 bases, and 19 bases lay in between.

This clonotype was seen many times. The chain couples TRBV10-3 to TRBJ2-2, with D hard to call. CDR1 is ENHRY, CDR2 SYGVKD, per germline. V lost 2 bases and J lost 5, with 6 bases in between. The CDR3 loop spans 13 amino acids. The CDR3 region has the DNA TGTGCCATCAGTGAGCGGCGGACCGGGGAGCTGTTTTTT. Its translation is CAISERRTGELFF.

This clonotype was seen many times. The chain combines TRBV7-3 with TRBJ1-3, with D maybe TRBD1 (6 bases). This CDR3 comprises 17 residues. The germline CDR1 and CDR2 sequences are SGHTA and FQGTGA. V lost 8 bases to trimming and J lost 0 bases, with 20 bases between them. As DNA, the CDR3 is TGTGCCAGCCCAGGAGGGGGACATGAGAGCTCTGGAAACACCATATATTTT. This sequence encodes CASPGGGHESSGNTIYF.

The rearrangement joins TRBV30 to TRBJ1-3; D unclear. Trimming stripped 1 base from V and 0 bases from J, with 10 bases between. This CDR3 region has 15 residues. In germline, CDR1 is GTSNPN, CDR2 SVGIG (reference sequence). CDR3 loop: CAWSDPTNSGNTIYF. DNA for the CDR3: TGTGCCTGGAGTGACCCGACGAACTCTGGAAACACCATATATTTT.

This clonotype has a count of ten or more. The chain is built from TRBV20-1 and TRBJ2-1; D gene uncertain. CDR3 length: 15 residues. Germline V CDR1 and CDR2: DFQATT, SNEGSKA (reference sequence). V was clipped by 7 bases and J by 1 base, with 17 bases between them. The CDR3 loop is CSGVLPPPSYNEQFF. CDR3 nucleotides: TGCAGTGGGGTACTACCTCCTCCGTCCTACAATGAGCAGTTCTTC.

The rearrangement joins TRBV18 to TRBJ2-1; either TRBD1 or TRBD2 may fit D (6 bases each). The CDR3 has 17 amino acids. Trimming removed 3 bases at V and 8 bases at J, with 23 bases between. CDR1 KGHSH and CDR2 LQKENI come from the germline V gene. CDR3 in amino acids: CASSPQSGAPPLYEQFF. The CDR3 region has the DNA TGTGCCAGCTCACCTCAGTCGGGGGCTCCCCCTCTCTATGAGCAGTTCTTC.

This clonotype was seen at least ten times. The chain recombines TRBV25-1 with TRBJ1-5; D uncertain. Germline V gene data show CDR1 as MGHDK and CDR2 as SYGVNS. CDR3 length: 13 amino acids. Trimming left V 4 bases short and J 5 bases short, with 9 bases between. CDR3 in DNA: TGTGCCAGCAGTGCCGGTGCCCATCAGCCCCAGCATTTT. This gives the protein CASSAGAHQPQHF.

This clonotype was counted many times. The chain links TRBV4-2 to TRBJ1-6; the D is unclear. Between the trimmed V and J ends, which lost 0 bases and 0 bases, there was a span of 9 bases. The CDR3 has 17 amino acids. From germline, CDR1 is LGHNA and CDR2 YNFKEQ. DNA for the CDR3: TGTGCCAGCAGCCAAGATCCGGGGAGCTCCTATAATTCACCCCTCCACTTT. Translating gives CASSQDPGSSYNSPLHF.

The chain couples TRBV7-9 to TRBJ1-4; D gene uncertain. Germline V gene lookup returns CDR1 SEHNR and CDR2 FQNEAQ (reference sequence). Trimming removed 2 bases from V and 5 bases from J, with 6 bases in between. The CDR3 is made up of 13 amino acids. The CDR3 bases are TGTGCCAGCAGCTTAAGATGGAATGAAAAACTGTTTTTT. This translates into CASSLRWNEKLFF.

In its sample, this clonotype was seen many times. The chain has TRBV20-1 and TRBJ1-4, with 7 bases aligning to TRBD1. Trimming cost V 8 bases and J 6 bases; bases outside gene matches: 9. CDR3 length equals 13 residues. Germline V gene lookup returns CDR1 DFQATT and CDR2 SNEGSKA (reference sequence). Written as DNA, the CDR3 is TGCAGTCCGTACCGACAGGGCCATGAAAAACTGTTTTTT. Its translation is CSPYRQGHEKLFF.

The gene calls are TRBV2 and TRBJ2-7; 10 nucleotides agree with TRBD1. Trimming removed 4 bases from V and 4 bases from J; junction bases left unmatched: 4. The CDR3 runs to 14 residues. CDR1 is SNHLY and CDR2 is FYNNEI in the germline V gene. The CDR3, as DNA: TGTGCCAGCAGTGTGGGGACAGGGGTATACGAGCAGTACGTC. Translated, it gives CASSVGTGVYEQYV.